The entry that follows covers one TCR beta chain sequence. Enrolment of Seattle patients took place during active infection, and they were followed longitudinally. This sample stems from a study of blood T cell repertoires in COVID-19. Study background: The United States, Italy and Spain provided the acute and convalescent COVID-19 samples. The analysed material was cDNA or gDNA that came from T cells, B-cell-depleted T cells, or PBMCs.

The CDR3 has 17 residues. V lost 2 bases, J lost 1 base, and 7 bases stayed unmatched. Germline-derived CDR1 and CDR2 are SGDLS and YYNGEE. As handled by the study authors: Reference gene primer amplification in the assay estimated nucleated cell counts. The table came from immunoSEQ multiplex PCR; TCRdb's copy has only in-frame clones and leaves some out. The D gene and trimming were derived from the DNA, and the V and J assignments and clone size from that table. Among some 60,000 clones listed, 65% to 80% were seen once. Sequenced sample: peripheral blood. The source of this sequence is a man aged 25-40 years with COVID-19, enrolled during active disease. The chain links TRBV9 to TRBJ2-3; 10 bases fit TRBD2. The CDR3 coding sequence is TGTGCCAGCAGCGTCAGGGGACTAGCGAGCCGCACAGATACGCAGTATTTT. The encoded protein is CASSVRGLASRTDTQYF.